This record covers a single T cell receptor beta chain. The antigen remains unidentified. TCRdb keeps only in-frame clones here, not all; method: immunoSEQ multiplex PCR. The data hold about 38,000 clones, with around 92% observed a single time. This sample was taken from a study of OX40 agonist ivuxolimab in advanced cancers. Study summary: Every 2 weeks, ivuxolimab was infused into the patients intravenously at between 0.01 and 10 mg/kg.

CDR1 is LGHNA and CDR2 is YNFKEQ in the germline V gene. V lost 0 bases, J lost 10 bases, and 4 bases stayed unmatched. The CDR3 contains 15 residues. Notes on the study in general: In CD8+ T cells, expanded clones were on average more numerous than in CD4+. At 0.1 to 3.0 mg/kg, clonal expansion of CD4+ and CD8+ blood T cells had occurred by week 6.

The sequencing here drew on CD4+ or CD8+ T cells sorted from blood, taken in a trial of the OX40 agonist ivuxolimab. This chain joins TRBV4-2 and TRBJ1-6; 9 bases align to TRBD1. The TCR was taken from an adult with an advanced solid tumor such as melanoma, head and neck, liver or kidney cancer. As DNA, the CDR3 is TGTGCCAGCAGCCAAGAGACCGGGACAGGGTCACCCCTCCACTTT. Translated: CASSQETGTGSPLHF.